The 15 T cell receptor beta chains listed next were all sequenced from one sample in a study of blood T cell repertoires in COVID-19. This table comes from immunoSEQ multiplex PCR, and its TCRdb copy is limited to in-frame clones, with some not included. The sample shows about 210,000 clones, approximately 86% of them seen only once. The specimen was peripheral blood. These receptors all come from a man aged 55-75 years with acute or convalescent COVID-19.

The chain links TRBV19 to TRBJ1-2, with D perhaps TRBD1 (5 bases). CDR1 is LNHDA and CDR2 is SQIVND in the germline V gene (reference sequence). V was shortened by 6 bases and J by 4 bases, with 12 bases between the two germline ends. The CDR3 length is 13 residues. The CDR3 DNA sequence: TGTGCCAGTAGCTTGGGAGGGACCTATGGCTACACCTTC. Amino acids: CASSLGGTYGYTF. The complete variable domain, with remaining parts taken from reference TRBV19 and TRBJ1-2, reads DGGITQSPKYLFRKEGQNVTLSCEQNLNHDAMYWYRQDPGQGLRLIYYSQIVNDFQKGDIAEGYSVSREKKESFPLTVTSAQKNPTAFYLCASSLGGTYGYTFGSGTRLTVV.

The rearrangement uses TRBV7-8 and TRBJ1-2, with D unresolved. Looked up from germline, CDR1 is SGHVS and CDR2 is FQNEAQ. The CDR3 is 14 amino acids. The V end lost 7 bases, the J end lost 2 bases, and 14 bases lay between the germline ends. CDR3 in DNA: TGTGCCAGCACCCCCCTCGGGTACAACTATGGCTACACCTTC. This codes for CASTPLGYNYGYTF.

This chain uses TRBV14 with TRBJ1-4; TRBD1 aligns across 8 bases. CDR3 size: 14 residues. Germline CDR1 reads SGHDN; CDR2 reads FVKESK. J was trimmed by 10 bases and V by 7 bases; bases with no gene match: 11. The CDR3 DNA reads TGTGCCAGCACCTCGGCCCCAGGGGGCGGAAAACTGTTTTTT. It codes for CASTSAPGGGKLFF.

The chain links TRBV28 to TRBJ2-2; 7 nucleotides line up with TRBD2. The CDR3 is made up of 15 amino acids. Unmatched junction bases numbered 8, after V lost 10 bases and J lost 0 bases. Per germline, CDR1 MDHEN and CDR2 SYDVKM. The CDR3 reads CATLGGYANTGELFF. The DNA of the CDR3 is TGTGCCACTTTGGGGGGGTACGCGAACACCGGGGAGCTGTTTTTT. Supplemented by reference TRBV28 and TRBJ2-2, the full variable domain reads DVKVTQSSRYLVKRTGEKVFLECVQDMDHENMFWYRQDPGLGLRLIYFSYDVKMKEKGDIPEGYSVSREKKERFSLILESASTNQTSMYLCATLGGYANTGELFFGEGSRLTVL.

The chain is built from TRBV11-2 and TRBJ1-1, with D maybe TRBD1 (5 bases). V lost 0 bases and J 5 bases, leaving 10 bases between the germline ends. This CDR3 contains 14 residues. Germline V lookup: CDR1 SGHAT, CDR2 FQNNGV. CDR3 sequence reads: CASSLDLGGTEAFF. In nucleotides, the CDR3 is TGTGCCAGCAGCTTAGATCTGGGGGGGACTGAAGCTTTCTTT.

The chain joins TRBV7-9 to TRBJ2-3, with 9 bases that match TRBD2. The germline CDR1 and CDR2 sequences are SEHNR and FQNEAQ (reference sequence). The CDR3 loop spans 15 amino acids. J lost 4 bases, V lost 3 bases, and 5 bases had no gene match. This chain's CDR3 is CASSLRGGHSDTQYF. The CDR3 DNA reads as TGTGCCAGCAGCTTGCGGGGGGGCCACTCAGATACGCAGTATTTT. The entire variable domain, with the rest obtained from reference TRBV7-9 and TRBJ2-3, is as follows: DTGVSQNPRHKITKRGQNVTFRCDPISEHNRLYWYRQTLGQGPEFLTYFQNEAQLEKSRLLSDRFSAERPKGSFSTLEIQRTEQGDSAMYLCASSLRGGHSDTQYFGPGTRLTVL.

This clone was seen once. This sequence joins TRBV5-1 and TRBJ2-1; TRBD1 might be the D (6 bases). This CDR3 comprises 11 residues. The V end lost 5 bases, the J end lost 10 bases, and 10 bases lay between the germline ends. From germline, CDR1 is SGHRS and CDR2 YFSETQ. CDR3 bases: TGCGCCAGCAGATTCGGGACAGAGCAGTTCTTC. Translated: CASRFGTEQFF.

Notes on this clone: Sequence at one end of the junction differs from germline and may be a read error. The chain has TRBV2 and TRBJ1-4; unclear D gene. This CDR3 spans 11 amino acids. Germline V gives CDR1 SNHLY, CDR2 FYNNEI. CDR3 amino acids: CASSEAEEANF. As DNA, the CDR3 is TGTGCCAGCAGTGAAGCTGAAGAAGCGAATTTT.

The CDR3 region is CASSAGLARETQYF. The CDR3 DNA is TGTGCCAGCAGTGCGGGACTAGCGAGGGAGACCCAGTACTTC. V gene TRBV11-2 combines with J gene TRBJ2-5; 10 nucleotides match TRBD2. V trimming: 6 bases; J trimming: 5 bases; junction bases outside the gene matches: 6. The CDR3 is made up of 14 amino acids. Per germline, CDR1 SGHAT and CDR2 FQNNGV.

The V gene is TRBV12-5, the J gene TRBJ2-7; D possibly corresponds to TRBD2 (5 bases). Per germline, CDR1 LGHNT and CDR2 FRNRAP. With 0 bases removed from V and 0 bases from J, the gap between germline ends came to 9 bases. The CDR3 spans 15 residues. The chain's CDR3 is CASGLVSGSSYEQYF. The CDR3 coding sequence is TGTGCTAGTGGTTTGGTGTCGGGATCCTCCTACGAGCAGTACTTC.

CDR3 nucleotide sequence: TGTGCCAGCAGTGGCAGGGTTCCTGGGGCCAACGTCCTGACTTTC. Protein: CASSGRVPGANVLTF. The chain recombines TRBV25-1 with TRBJ2-6, with a tentative D call TRBD1 (5 bases). Trimming shortened V by 4 bases and J by 2 bases, and 9 bases separated the two germline ends. Germline assignment: CDR1 MGHDK and CDR2 SYGVNS. This CDR3 region has 15 residues.

In nucleotides, the CDR3 is TGTGCCAGCAGTTACTCGATAACAGGGAGGGCGCGGGAGCAGTACTTC. Amino acid sequence: CASSYSITGRAREQYF. This rearrangement joins TRBV6-2 or TRBV6-3 to TRBJ2-7; tentatively, D is TRBD2 (7 bases). CDR3 size: 16 residues. The germline gives CDR1 MNHEY, CDR2 SVGEGT. V lost 0 bases to trimming and J lost 7 bases, with 19 bases between them.

The rearrangement uses TRBV7-9 and TRBJ1-1; tentatively, D is TRBD1 (5 bases). V lost 4 bases, J lost 5 bases, and 14 bases lay in between. This CDR3 is 14 amino acids long. Germline-derived CDR1 and CDR2 are SEHNR and FQNEAQ (reference sequence). CDR3 protein: CASSSIAKGTEAFF. DNA for the CDR3: TGTGCCAGCAGCTCGATAGCTAAGGGGACTGAAGCTTTCTTT.

The rearrangement uses TRBV2 and TRBJ1-1; a possible D gene is TRBD1 (6 bases). Deletions cut 10 bases from V and 0 bases from J, with 12 bases between. Germline CDR1 SNHLY, CDR2 FYNNEI. The CDR3 contains 13 residues. The CDR3 DNA follows: TGTGCCACAGATCAGGGGCTGAACACTGAAGCTTTCTTT. It encodes CATDQGLNTEAFF.

This clone was seen once. This rearrangement joins TRBV3-1 (or the pseudogene TRBV3-2) to TRBJ1-4; D may be TRBD1 (6 bases). Trimming removed 0 bases from V and 2 bases from J, with 7 bases in between. The V gene's germline CDR1 is LGHDT and CDR2 YNNKEL (reference sequence). The CDR3 runs 15 residues. CDR3 sequence reads: CASSQDGGTNEKLFF. The CDR3 DNA is TGTGCCAGCAGCCAAGATGGGGGCACTAATGAAAAACTGTTTTTT.